This is a list of T cell receptor beta chains from one sample in a study of blood T cell repertoires in COVID-19. Clones were sequenced by immunoSEQ multiplex PCR, and TCRdb holds only the in-frame ones, with some missing. Among approximately 290,000 clones listed, roughly 88% were seen once. The sequenced sample was PBMCs or T cells enriched from blood (not recorded which). Source of these receptors: a woman aged 25 to 39 who had recovered from COVID-19. Each CDR3 is given with its conserved first and last residue. The order of the fields is V gene, CDR3 protein.

>TRBV30
CAWSGVAGGNTDTQYF
>TRBV5-1
CASSLWGQNTEAFF
>TRBV5-4
CASSLTGSGANVLTF
>TRBV28
CASMLSASGTYEQYF
>TRBV19
CASSIAYSTDTQYF
>TRBV28
CASTFFPPQKEHTEAFF
>TRBV6-5
CASSYYIGDSPLHF
>TRBV19
CASRVTGSNEQFF
>TRBV4-1
CASSRLQRSTNEKLFF
>TRBV28
CASSLRGRRTTNEKLFF
>TRBV9
CASSVDGARGYTF
>TRBV7-9
CASSALKASGETQYF
>TRBV15
CATSRVGQNGGELFF
>TRBV6-1
CASSEGDRIGYEQYF
>TRBV5-1
CASSGLAGGSSYEQYF
>TRBV25-1
CASQRGNEKLFF
>TRBV2
CASRLQQGGRSYEQYF
>TRBV6-5
CASSYRDRAEETQYF
>TRBV12-5
CASGLEGAEGYTF
>TRBV5-1
CASSTGTRALNTEAFF
>TRBV2
CASIGAFF
>TRBV5-6
CASSLGVQPLFF
>TRBV27
CASRSGRWSTDTQYF
>TRBV28
CASSPAGGGKNGYTF
>TRBV19
CASSPLGGVKGTDTQYF
>TRBV5-1
CASSLDRDQPQHF
>TRBV11-2
CASSPGGKSTEAFF
>TRBV29-1
CSAADRRNTEAFF
>TRBV9
CASSETGGEDGYTF
>TRBV7-3
CASSLTRDSYNEQFF
>TRBV27
CASSSNSGNTIYF
>TRBV5-6
CASSRGTERAEAFF
>TRBV18
CASSPGRGSRGEQYF
>TRBV11-2
CASSSAGTGVTEAFF
>TRBV5-4
CASHRVGQGYEQYF
>TRBV6-5
CASRATSGGEQFF
>TRBV2
CASSEAGGPQETQYF
>TRBV10-3
CAISEPRAVGHTGEELFF
>TRBV29-1
CSVAGRAAKNIQYF
>TRBV28
CASRSTGVANQPQHF
>TRBV29-1
CSVQGSLNTEAFF
>TRBV11-3
CASSLTSRSETQYF
>TRBV6-2/TRBV6-3
CASSYSPDRGIGNTIYF
>TRBV30
CAWRELNNEQFF
>TRBV5-1
CASSLAPLQRGYNEQFF
>TRBV5-6
CASSFVLAGAFLEQYF
>TRBV6-4
CASSAIAGVGETQYF
>TRBV5-6
CASSSVQVRSTDTQYF
>TRBV7-2
CASSAQGQGLTEAFF
>TRBV5-6
CASSLVHSFPGSPLHF
>TRBV3-1/TRBV3-2
CASSQREFGTEAFF
>TRBV7-6
CASSFPYTEAFF